This entry describes one TCR beta chain. No antigen is known for it. These data are taken from a study of human T cells and chemical hapten exposure. Background on the study: Alopecia areata, totalis or universalis was found in mostly female patients.

Overall study results and limits: With DPC sensitization, TCRs exceeding 1 in 1000 frequency showed no change.

The CDR3 extends over 15 amino acids. V dropped 2 bases and J dropped 3 bases, with 14 bases sitting between them. CDR1 is SQVTM, CDR2 ANQGSEA, per germline. TCRdb re-called the RACE reads with MiXCR, one entry per CDR3 protein. The sample holds 95,000 to 150,000 distinct CDR3 sequences, approximately 13% seen once. The time point: patch test 1, 2 weeks after DPC sensitization. This sample's treatment: therapeutic diphenylcyclopropenone sensitization with weekly scalp DPC. The starting material, unfractionated whole blood, was used for total RNA extraction. The sequence derives from a man between 18 and 35 years old with alopecia areata. Some clones in this sample may be carry-over from other donors' samples. This chain uses TRBV29-1 with TRBJ1-5; D uncertain. The material sequenced was whole blood, taken in connection with sensitization to the hapten diphenylcyclopropenone (DPC). CDR3 coding DNA: TGCAGCGTTGAACTCCGTGCGAAATTCAATCAGCCCCAGCATTTT. This codes for CSVELRAKFNQPQHF.